Listed below are T cell receptor beta chains from one sample, sequenced in a study of blood T cells in healthy people across ages. MiXCR was run by TCRdb on the 5' RACE reads, yielding one entry per CDR3 protein. The sample shows about 1.5 million distinct CDR3 sequences, around two fifths of them seen only once. Sequences were obtained from blood. The receptors stem from a young woman in good health. The CDR3 runs from the conserved cysteine through the conserved F or W. A D gene is named only where the DNA matches it firmly. Not every row has a clone size; where given, it reads once, few, many or a size class.

TRBD1,TRBJ2-1,-,TRBV14,TGTGCCAGCAGCCCAAAGGTCACAGGGGGTGAGCAGTTCTTC,CASSPKVTGGEQFF
TRBD1,TRBJ1-4,-,TRBV6-5,TGTGCCAGCAGTTACTCGGGGACAGTCCTTGCAACTAATGAAAAACTGTTTTTT,CASSYSGTVLATNEKLFF
-,TRBJ2-5,-,TRBV20-1,TGCAGTGCCATTTTCGGCAGGGAGGCGGAGGAGACCCAGTACTTC,CSAIFGREAEETQYF
-,TRBJ2-5,few,TRBV11-1,TGTGCCAGCAGCCCTGGAAGCGGACTAGAGACCCAGTACTTC,CASSPGSGLETQYF
-,TRBJ1-6,-,TRBV7-9,TGTGCCAGCAGAGGGACAAGGGTAAATTCACCCCTCCACTTT,CASRGTRVNSPLHF
-,TRBJ2-7,-,TRBV30,TGTGCCTGGAATCAGGACGGCTCCTACGAGCAGTACTTC,CAWNQDGSYEQYF
TRBD1,TRBJ1-1,-,TRBV6-1,TGTGCCAGCAGTCGCCAGGACAGGGGGAACACTGAAGCTTTCTTT,CASSRQDRGNTEAFF
-,TRBJ2-3,few,TRBV20-1,TGCAGTGCTAGAGGGAGGGCTAGCGTCACAGATACGCAGTATTTT,CSARGRASVTDTQYF
-,TRBJ2-3,-,TRBV6-1,TGTGCCACCGCCGGACACCAAACAGATACGCAGTATTTT,CATAGHQTDTQYF
TRBD1,TRBJ1-2,once,TRBV28,TGTGCCAGCAGTTTTCCGGACAGGGGACCTAACGGGGGCTACACCTTC,CASSFPDRGPNGGYTF
-,TRBJ1-2,-,TRBV6-1,TGTGCCGGCAGTGATTCGGGGCTCTATGGCTACACCTTC,CAGSDSGLYGYTF
-,TRBJ2-5,few,TRBV5-1,TGCGCCAGCAGCTTGGCTGGAGGGGATGAGACCCAGTACTTC,CASSLAGGDETQYF
TRBD1,TRBJ2-7,few,TRBV28,TGTGCCAGCAGCTCTCGGGACAGTAACTACGAGCAGTACTTC,CASSSRDSNYEQYF
-,TRBJ1-1,-,TRBV20-1,TGCAGTGCTAGCTCTCAGATGAACACTGAAGCTTTCTTT,CSASSQMNTEAFF
TRBD2,TRBJ2-3,many,TRBV20-1,TGCAGTGCTAGAGCGGGAGGTTCGACAGATACGCAGTATTTT,CSARAGGSTDTQYF
TRBD1,TRBJ2-1,-,TRBV9,TGTGCCAGCAGCGATCCGGGACAGTCCTACAATGAGCAGTTCTTC,CASSDPGQSYNEQFF
-,TRBJ2-7,many,TRBV5-1,TGCGCCAGCAGCTCAAACTTACAGGGACCGTACTTC,CASSSNLQGPYF
TRBD1,TRBJ1-4,few,TRBV27,TGTGCCAGCAGTTCAGAACCGGGACAGAATGAAAAACTGTTTTTT,CASSSEPGQNEKLFF
TRBD2,TRBJ2-1,-,TRBV4-1,TGCGCCAGCAGCCAAGAATCGTGGCGGGAGGGGTTCCACAATGAGCAGTTCTTC,CASSQESWREGFHNEQFF
TRBD1,TRBJ1-4,-,TRBV6-5,TGTGCCAGCAGTTTCGACAGGGAGGATCCAACTAATGAAAAACTGTTTTTT,CASSFDREDPTNEKLFF
-,TRBJ2-7,few,TRBV4-2,TGTGCCAGCAGCCATGGACAGATGGTTGAGCAGTACTTC,CASSHGQMVEQYF
-,TRBJ2-1,-,TRBV29-1,TGCAGCGGGGGGTTTTCGGGGAGCTCCTACAATGAGCAGTTCTTC,CSGGFSGSSYNEQFF
-,TRBJ2-2,once,TRBV25-1,TGTGCCAGCAGTAAACAGACCGGGGAGCTGTTTTTT,CASSKQTGELFF
TRBD2,TRBJ2-3,-,TRBV4-2,TGTACCAGCAACGGGGGGGAGTCCCCAGATACGCAGTATTTT,CTSNGGESPDTQYF
TRBD1,TRBJ2-7,-,TRBV20-1,TGCAGTGCTCGACAGGGGTACAACGAGCAGTACTTC,CSARQGYNEQYF
TRBD1,TRBJ2-2,-,TRBV5-5,TGTGCCAGCATCAGGTGGGACAGGAACACCGGGGAGCTGTTTTTT,CASIRWDRNTGELFF
TRBD2,TRBJ2-4,few,TRBV4-2,TGTGCCAGCAGCCCCGGGACTAGCGGGGGCCTGGTGGCCAAAAACATTCAGTACTTC,CASSPGTSGGLVAKNIQYF
-,TRBJ2-7,-,TRBV5-5,TGTGCCAGCAGCCGCGGCTACAGCTCCTACAATGAGCAGTACTTC,CASSRGYSSYNEQYF
-,TRBJ1-2,-,TRBV9,TGTGCCAGCAGCCCGGAGGGAGGCGGCCTGTATGGCTACACCTTC,CASSPEGGGLYGYTF
-,TRBJ1-2,-,TRBV12-3/TRBV12-4,TGTGCCAGCAGTACCCCAGAGGGTGCGGGCTACACCTTC,CASSTPEGAGYTF
-,TRBJ2-3,-,TRBV12-3/TRBV12-4,TGTGCCAGCAGTTTGAGTTGGCAGACCATACAGTATTTT,CASSLSWQTIQYF
TRBD1,TRBJ1-1,few,TRBV6-1,TGTGCCAGCAGTGGCGGACAGGGTCTGCGCACTGAAGCTTTCTTT,CASSGGQGLRTEAFF
-,TRBJ2-7,-,TRBV7-2,TGTGCCAGCAGCTTAAGGCAGGGCTCCCACGAGCAGTACTTC,CASSLRQGSHEQYF
-,TRBJ2-5,once,TRBV2,TGTGCCAGCAGTATCCCGACTAGGGAGACCCAGTACTTC,CASSIPTRETQYF
-,TRBJ1-1,-,TRBV29-1,TGCAGCGCTTTTGACACTGAAGCTTTCTTT,CSAFDTEAFF
-,TRBJ2-1,-,TRBV12-3/TRBV12-4,TGTGCCAGCAGGGGGGGTTTAGGCGAGAGCTCCTACAATGAGCAGTTCTTC,CASRGGLGESSYNEQFF
-,TRBJ2-5,few,TRBV27,TGTGCCAGCAGTCCAGGGAGAAGGGCATCGTGGACCCAGTACTTC,CASSPGRRASWTQYF
-,TRBJ2-5,few,TRBV7-8,TGTGCCAGCAGCTTCCGGGGACCCTCCCAAGAGACCCAGTACTTC,CASSFRGPSQETQYF
TRBD2,TRBJ2-3,-,TRBV20-1,TGCAGTGCTACCCCTGACTGGGGAGGGGATACGCAGTATTTT,CSATPDWGGDTQYF
TRBD1,TRBJ2-2,once,TRBV27,TGTGCCAGCAGTTCCCAGGGGGCCGGCAGCGGGGAGCTGTTTTTT,CASSSQGAGSGELFF
-,TRBJ2-1,few,TRBV4-1,TGCGCCAGCACCCAAGAGTGGATCCCCACCCAGTCCGATGAGCAGTTCTTC,CASTQEWIPTQSDEQFF
-,TRBJ1-5,-,TRBV2,TGTGCCAGCCTCCGGGACGTCAATAGCAATCAGCCCCAGCATTTT,CASLRDVNSNQPQHF
TRBD2,TRBJ2-3,-,TRBV9,TGTGCCAGCAGCGTTGTGGGCGGGGGGGCTCTCGATACGCAGTATTTT,CASSVVGGGALDTQYF
-,TRBJ2-5,-,TRBV29-1,TGCAGCGTTGAAGAAGGACAGAAAGAGACCCAGTACTTC,CSVEEGQKETQYF
TRBD2,TRBJ2-1,-,TRBV7-2,TGTGCCAGCAGCTTCATCAGCGGGGGGGACAATGAGCAGTTCTTC,CASSFISGGDNEQFF
-,TRBJ2-7,-,TRBV2,TGTGCCAGCAGCGAGGGACGGCAGAGCTCCTACGAGCAGTACTTC,CASSEGRQSSYEQYF
-,TRBJ1-4,-,TRBV12-3/TRBV12-4,TGTGCCAGCAGTTTTGAGTGGGAAAAACTGTTTTTT,CASSFEWEKLFF
TRBD1,TRBJ1-2,few,TRBV2,TGTGCCAGACTCCCCCCGGGACAGGGCCGCTACACCTTC,CARLPPGQGRYTF
TRBD2,TRBJ2-1,-,TRBV20-1,TGCAGTGCCGGACTAGCGGCCTTCAATGAGCAGTTCTTC,CSAGLAAFNEQFF
TRBD1,TRBJ1-1,few,TRBV12-3/TRBV12-4,TGTGCCAGCAGTCCGGGACAGCCCCGGACCACTGAAGCTTTCTTT,CASSPGQPRTTEAFF
-,TRBJ2-7,few,TRBV6-5,TGTGCCAGCAGTTACAGCCGGACAGTGTTCTACGAGCAGTACTTC,CASSYSRTVFYEQYF
TRBD2,TRBJ2-4,-,TRBV12-3/TRBV12-4,TGTGCCAGCAGTCGGACCAGTCCGGGACTAGGGTCCGGGCAGTACTTC,CASSRTSPGLGSGQYF
-,TRBJ2-3,-,TRBV6-1,TGTGCCAGCAGTACCCGGCTAGTGGTGGCAGATACGCAGTATTTT,CASSTRLVVADTQYF
TRBD2,TRBJ2-1,-,TRBV9,TGTGCCAGCGGCGTAGCGGGGGCCTACTCCTACAATGAGCAGTTCTTC,CASGVAGAYSYNEQFF
-,TRBJ1-2,few,TRBV12-3/TRBV12-4,TGTGCCACGACGGGGGGTGGGGATGGCTACACCTTC,CATTGGGDGYTF